This TCR beta chain was captured in a study of CD8+ T cells in alopecia areata. The germline CDR1 and CDR2 sequences are KGHSH and LQKENI. The V and J ends lost 6 bases and 2 bases, in that order; junction bases with no gene match: 14. The CDR3 covers 17 residues. Investigators isolated RNA and reverse transcribed it into cDNA to act as the sequencing template. Profiled with immunoSEQ multiplex PCR; TCRdb holds only in-frame clones, not every one. The sample lists roughly 200,000 clones, around two fifths occurring once. This clone was seen a handful of times. Its antigen is undetermined. The treatment here: oral pan-JAK inhibitor, 5-10 mg twice daily. Study-level points and caveats: Greater clonality was observed in lesional scalp samples, especially alopecia totalis/universalis, versus normal scalp.

This sequence was found in a human donor with alopecia areata. The specimen comprised CD4+ T cells sorted from blood, sampled around week 34, from a patient treated with tofacitinib. The V call is TRBV18, the J call TRBJ1-1; 8 bases match TRBD1. CDR3 residues: CASSYTSPGGGNTEAFF. CDR3 bases: TGTGCCAGCTCCTACACCAGCCCAGGGGGCGGTAACACTGAAGCTTTCTTT.